This T cell receptor (beta chain) was documented in a study of blood T cell repertoires in COVID-19. Study details: Specimens from acute and convalescent COVID-19 originated in the United States, Italy and Spain. Sample material is recorded as cDNA or gDNA derived from T cells, B-cell-depleted T cells, or PBMCs.

Profiled with immunoSEQ multiplex PCR; TCRdb holds only in-frame clones, not every one. Altogether roughly 120,000 clones are present, around 87% being singletons, with the ten largest covering roughly 30%. CDR1 and CDR2 from the germline V gene are MDHEN and SYDVKM. The CDR3 is made up of 12 amino acids. V dropped 5 bases and J dropped 4 bases, with 9 bases sitting between them. This TCR came from a woman in her 70s with acute or convalescent COVID-19. This chain uses TRBV28 with TRBJ2-7; D is possibly TRBD2 (5 bases). The sample comprised peripheral blood. DNA of the CDR3: TGTGCCAGCAGTACCCGACTATACGAGCAGTACTTC. Translated, it gives CASSTRLYEQYF. The whole variable domain, remainder taken from reference TRBV28 and TRBJ2-7, is DVKVTQSSRYLVKRTGEKVFLECVQDMDHENMFWYRQDPGLGLRLIYFSYDVKMKEKGDIPEGYSVSREKKERFSLILESASTNQTSMYLCASSTRLYEQYFGPGTRLTVT.